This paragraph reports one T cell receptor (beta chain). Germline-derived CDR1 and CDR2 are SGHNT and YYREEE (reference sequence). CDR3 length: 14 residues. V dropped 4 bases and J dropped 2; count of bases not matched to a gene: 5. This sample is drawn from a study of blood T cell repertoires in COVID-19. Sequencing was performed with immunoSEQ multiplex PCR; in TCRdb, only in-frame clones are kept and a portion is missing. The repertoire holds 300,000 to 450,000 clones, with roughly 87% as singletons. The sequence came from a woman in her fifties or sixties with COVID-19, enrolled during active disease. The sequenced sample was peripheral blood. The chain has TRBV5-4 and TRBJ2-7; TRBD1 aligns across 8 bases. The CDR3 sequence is CASSADRGPYEQYF. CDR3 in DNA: TGTGCCAGCAGCGCCGACAGGGGACCCTACGAGCAGTACTTC.